This TCR beta chain comes out of a study of blood T cell repertoires in COVID-19. Study overall: Donors in the United States, Italy and Spain gave samples during acute or convalescent COVID-19. T cells, B-cell-depleted T cells, or PBMCs provided the cDNA or gDNA that served as material.

CDR1 is LNHDA, CDR2 SQIVND, per germline (reference sequence). The CDR3 is 15 amino acids. Deletions cut 2 bases from V and 1 base from J, with 9 bases between. As processed by the authors: Researchers report that nucleated cell counts were estimated from reference gene primer amplification. Using immunoSEQ multiplex PCR, the repertoire was profiled, and TCRdb retains in-frame clones only, with some absent. Clone size and V and J calls were adopted from that table, with D and trimming inferred from the DNA. The data contain 200,000 to 250,000 clones, about 86% of them singletons. The chain recombines TRBV19 with TRBJ1-5; no clear D. The clonotype originates from a man aged 55 to 70 with acute or convalescent COVID-19. Sequencing was carried out using peripheral blood. CDR3 in amino acids: CASSINGESNQPQHF. CDR3 nucleotides: TGTGCCAGTAGTATAAATGGGGAGAGCAATCAGCCCCAGCATTTT.